The 27 T cell receptor beta chains given below trace back to one sample, sequenced in a study of T cells in Graves' hyperthyroidism and ophthalmopathy. Amplified TCR beta CDR3 regions came from RNA transcripts. The HTBI primer set drove a first-round RT-PCR of the TCR CDR3. TCRdb processed the multiplex PCR reads anew with MiXCR; each CDR3 protein has one entry. The table lists 300,000 to 450,000 distinct CDR3 sequences, 25% of them singletons, with around 79% in the top ten. The sequencing input was blood. These receptors were obtained from a man aged 45-65 years with Graves' hyperthyroidism.

This clonotype was seen a handful of times. The chain is built from TRBV2 and TRBJ2-7, with D perhaps assigned TRBD1 or TRBD2 (5 bases each). Trimming cost V 6 bases and J 3 bases, with 15 bases left between them. The CDR3 totals 14 residues. The germline V gene has CDR1 SNHLY and CDR2 FYNNEI. For the CDR3, the DNA is TGTGCCAGCAGGGGTACAGGACTCCTCTACGAGCAGTACTTC. It yields the protein CASRGTGLLYEQYF.

This clonotype was seen repeatedly, ten times or more. V usage is TRBV5-6 and J usage is TRBJ2-7; 7 bases agree with TRBD2. Germline V CDR1 and CDR2: SGHDT, YYEEEE. With V trimmed by 4 bases and J by 3 bases, 10 bases remained unmatched. The CDR3 has 15 residues. The DNA for the CDR3 is TGTGCCAGCAGCGCCGGGACTACCCTCTTCTACGAGCAGTACTTC. Translating it yields CASSAGTTLFYEQYF.

Many counts were recorded for this clonotype. The chain has TRBV3-1 and TRBJ2-4; D gene uncertain. The CDR3 loop spans 14 amino acids. V was cut by 2 bases and J by 0 bases, with 5 bases left in between. Germline V gene sequence: CDR1 LGHDT, CDR2 YNNKEL (reference sequence). CDR3 amino acids: CASSQQVAKNIQYF. The CDR3 DNA follows: TGTGCCAGCAGCCAACAGGTAGCCAAAAACATTCAGTACTTC. Based on the CDR3 plus reference TRBV3-1 and TRBJ2-4, the full variable domain is DTAVSQTPKYLVTQMGNDKSIKCEQNLGHDTMYWYKQDSKKFLKIMFSYNNKELIINETVPNRFSPKSPDKAHLNLHINSLELGDSAVYFCASSQQVAKNIQYFGAGTRLSVL.

Only a few counts were recorded for this clonotype. At one of its ends the junction is not consistent with the germline gene, which may arise from a read error. The CDR3 reads CASSLRTGGLDGYAF. The CDR3 bases are TGTGCCAGCAGTCTCAGGACAGGGGGTTTAGATGGCTACGCCTTC. V usage is TRBV6-1 and J usage is TRBJ1-2, with 10 bases that match TRBD1. Germline assignment: CDR1 MNHNS and CDR2 SASEGT. This CDR3 spans 15 amino acids.

V and J are TRBV12-3 or TRBV12-4 and TRBJ2-5, with 9 bases aligning to TRBD2. This CDR3 has 19 amino acids. With 1 base clipped from V and 2 bases from J, the junction kept 14 bases outside the gene matches. For the CDR3, the DNA is TGTGCCAGCAGTTTAGAAGGGTTTAGGGGACTAGCTGAACAAGAGACCCAGTACTTC. It is translated as CASSLEGFRGLAEQETQYF.

This clonotype has a count of ten or more. The chain carries TRBV12-3 or TRBV12-4 and TRBJ1-2; D gene ambiguous. This CDR3 is built from 16 residues. With 3 bases removed from V and 4 bases from J, the gap between germline ends came to 18 bases. The CDR3 here is CASSFRRSRYSYGYTF. CDR3 DNA sequence: TGTGCCAGCAGTTTTCGACGTTCAAGATACTCCTATGGCTACACCTTC.

This clonotype was counted a few times. The chain links TRBV29-1 to TRBJ2-3; the match to TRBD2 covers 8 bases. In germline, CDR1 is SQVTM, CDR2 ANQGSEA. This CDR3 is 15 amino acids long. V trimming: 4 bases; J trimming: 0 bases; junction bases outside the gene matches: 6. CDR3 amino acids: CSVGLAGFSTDTQYF. The CDR3 DNA is TGCAGCGTTGGGCTAGCGGGTTTTAGCACAGATACGCAGTATTTT.

The table lists this clonotype with many counts. The V gene is TRBV11-2, the J gene TRBJ2-7, with 8 bases matching TRBD1. Per the germline V gene, CDR1 is SGHAT and CDR2 is FQNNGV. This CDR3 is built from 15 residues. The V gene end was trimmed by 3 bases and the J gene end by 3 bases; junction bases not matched to a gene: 7. CDR3 coding DNA: TGTGCCAGCAGCTTGGGGACAGGTGGAGGCTACGAGCAGTACTTC. Amino acid sequence: CASSLGTGGGYEQYF.

V and J are TRBV4-1 and TRBJ2-3, with 12 bases fitting TRBD2. V lost 1 base and J lost 8; bases outside the gene matches: 7. This CDR3 has 16 residues. Germline V gives CDR1 MGHRA, CDR2 YSYEKL. The CDR3, as DNA: TGCGCCAGCAGCCAAGGACTAGCGGGAGCGGAAGCTACGCAGTATTTT. Translated: CASSQGLAGAEATQYF.

This clonotype has more than one count but fewer than ten. The gene calls are TRBV29-1 and TRBJ2-7; TRBD1 aligns across 9 bases. V lost 3 bases to trimming and J lost 5 bases; unmatched junction nucleotides: 5. The germline V gene has CDR1 SQVTM and CDR2 ANQGSEA. CDR3 length: 13 residues. CDR3 DNA: TGCAGCGTTGAGGGGACAGGGACTAACGAGCAGTACTTC. Its translation is CSVEGTGTNEQYF.

This clonotype was counted only a few times. The chain employs TRBV2 and TRBJ2-5; D may correspond to TRBD1 or TRBD2 (7 bases each). This CDR3 is built from 12 residues. V lost 10 bases and J lost 3, with 12 bases in between. In germline, CDR1 is SNHLY, CDR2 FYNNEI. CDR3 sequence reads: CATRGGEETQYF. The CDR3, as DNA: TGTGCCACCAGGGGGGGAGAAGAGACCCAGTACTTC.

V is TRBV5-1 and J is TRBJ1-2, with TRBD1 matching over 9 bases. The CDR3 loop spans 15 amino acids. V was pared by 6 bases and J by 8 bases, with 14 bases of the junction left unmatched. Per the germline V gene, CDR1 is SGHRS and CDR2 is YFSETQ. The CDR3 region has the DNA TGCGCCAGCACTCAAGGTCAGGGGGACAGGGTCGGCTACACCTTC. Translation gives CASTQGQGDRVGYTF.

CDR3 loop: CASRMTGDSNQPQHF. The CDR3 DNA reads TGTGCCAGCAGGATGACAGGGGATAGCAATCAGCCCCAGCATTTT. The gene calls are TRBV12-3 or TRBV12-4 and TRBJ1-5, with 8 bases identical to TRBD1. CDR3 length equals 15 residues. V lost 6 bases and J lost 0; bases outside the gene matches: 4.

The chain employs TRBV12-3 or TRBV12-4 and TRBJ1-1; D may be TRBD1 (5 bases). The CDR3 covers 13 residues. Deletions cut 3 bases from V and 3 bases from J, with 8 bases between. Here the CDR3 reads CASSFEGHTEAFF. DNA for the CDR3: TGTGCCAGCAGTTTCGAGGGGCACACTGAAGCTTTCTTT.

This clonotype came up a few times. The chain combines TRBV12-3 or TRBV12-4 with TRBJ2-1; no reliable D call. Trimming removed 7 bases at V and 8 bases at J, with 12 bases between. The CDR3 length is 12 residues. CDR3 loop: CASKEDGYEQFF. The CDR3 DNA sequence: TGTGCCAGCAAAGAGGATGGGTATGAGCAGTTCTTC.

This chain links TRBV20-1 with TRBJ2-3, with 7 bases matching TRBD2. The CDR3 length is 13 residues. J lost 6 bases, V lost 3 bases, and 6 bases had no gene match. The germline gives CDR1 DFQATT, CDR2 SNEGSKA (reference sequence). The CDR3 nucleotides read TGCAGTGCTAGCGGCGGGGGAGGGGATACGCAGTATTTT. This encodes CSASGGGGDTQYF.

The table lists this clonotype with many counts. The J gene is TRBJ2-7, the V gene TRBV7-9; 10 positions agree with TRBD1. The CDR3 contains 17 residues. Germline CDR1 SEHNR, CDR2 FQNEAQ (reference sequence). Trimming took 4 bases from V and 1 from J; bases not matched to a gene: 10. Here the CDR3 reads CASSSGAGTGVSYEQYF. Here the CDR3 DNA reads TGTGCCAGCAGCTCAGGAGCTGGGACAGGGGTATCCTACGAGCAGTACTTC.

This clonotype was observed many times. V and J are TRBV6-1 and TRBJ2-3; possibly TRBD2 for D (6 bases). CDR1 is MNHNS, CDR2 SASEGT, per germline. The CDR3 spans 15 residues. Trimming took off 6 bases at V and 2 bases at J, with 15 bases between the two ends. Here the CDR3 reads CASSREFVNTDTQYF. The CDR3 DNA follows: TGTGCCAGCAGCCGGGAGTTTGTGAACACAGATACGCAGTATTTT.

This chain uses TRBV19 with TRBJ2-2; TRBD2 matches at 10 bases. Trimming removed 2 bases from V and 4 bases from J; junction bases left unmatched: 7. The CDR3 runs 17 residues. Germline V lookup: CDR1 LNHDA, CDR2 SQIVND (reference sequence). This CDR3 reads CASSILWASGSTGELFF. DNA for the CDR3: TGTGCCAGTAGTATACTGTGGGCTAGCGGGAGCACCGGGGAGCTGTTTTTT.

The chain recombines TRBV6-1 with TRBJ2-1; D call uncertain. The ends were cut back, 6 bases at V and 5 bases at J, with 2 bases in the middle. The CDR3 is 10 amino acids. The germline CDR1 and CDR2 sequences are MNHNS and SASEGT. CDR3 loop: CASRHNEQFF. Written as DNA, the CDR3 is TGTGCCAGCAGACACAATGAGCAGTTCTTC.

V gene TRBV18 combines with J gene TRBJ1-1; 7 bases align to TRBD1. The CDR3 loop spans 15 amino acids. Germline CDR1 KGHSH, CDR2 LQKENI. V shed 2 bases, J shed 3 bases, and the junction held 6 bases outside the gene matches. CDR3 sequence: CASSPIRQGDTEAFF. The CDR3 DNA is TGTGCCAGCTCACCAATCAGACAGGGAGACACTGAAGCTTTCTTT.

In this sample, this clonotype turned up once. A single base separates this from a much larger clone, so it may be a read error. The chain combines TRBV11-3 with TRBJ2-1; tentative D call: TRBD2 (6 bases). The CDR3 covers 15 residues. From germline, CDR1 is SGHNT and CDR2 YENEEA. The CDR3 loop is CASSIRSGRNNEQSF. The CDR3 DNA is TGTGCCAGCAGTATTCGTAGCGGTCGGAACAATGAGCAGTCCTTC.

The chain links TRBV6-1 to TRBJ2-7, with 8 bases matching TRBD1. CDR1 and CDR2 from the germline V gene are MNHNS and SASEGT. The CDR3 spans 18 residues. V gave up 5 bases and J gave up 6 bases; unmatched junction bases: 21. The CDR3, as DNA: TGTGCCAGCAGTTTATCCAGGGGGCGCGGGCTAGTAGACCTCGAGCAGTACTTC. Protein: CASSLSRGRGLVDLEQYF.

As to this clonotype: The junction shows a germline mismatch at one end, possibly a read error. The CDR3 loop reads CASSSYSARSYDEQFF. The CDR3 bases are TGTGCCAGCAGTTCCTATAGCGCCCGCTCCTACGATGAGCAGTTCTTC. The chain uses TRBV28 and TRBJ2-1; TRBD2 is a possible D gene (5 bases). The CDR3 covers 16 residues. Germline values: CDR1 MDHEN, CDR2 SYDVKM.

This clonotype was found a few times. This rearrangement joins TRBV20-1 to TRBJ2-7, with 11 bases that match TRBD2. V shed 0 bases, J shed 7 bases, and the junction held 8 bases outside the gene matches. The CDR3 runs to 15 residues. The germline gives CDR1 DFQATT, CDR2 SNEGSKA (reference sequence). Here the CDR3 DNA reads TGCAGTGCTAGAGATCATAGCGGGAGGGTGTGGGAGCAGTACTTC. As protein: CSARDHSGRVWEQYF.

The chain links TRBV7-2 to TRBJ2-7; 8 bases align to TRBD2. The length of the CDR3 is 16 residues. J gave up 0 bases and V 5 bases, and 9 bases lay outside the gene matches. Germline V gene lookup returns CDR1 SGHTA and CDR2 FQGNSA. As DNA, the CDR3 is TGTGCCAGCAGCCAGGGTCTAGCGGGCCTCTCCTACGAGCAGTACTTC. It codes for CASSQGLAGLSYEQYF. The complete variable domain, with remaining parts taken from reference TRBV7-2 and TRBJ2-7, reads GAGVSQSPSNKVTEKGKDVELRCDPISGHTALYWYRQSLGQGLEFLIYFQGNSAPDKSGLPSDRFSAERTGGSVSTLTIQRTQQEDSAVYLCASSQGLAGLSYEQYFGPGTRLTVT.

The CDR3 here is CASSILGPSGDGYTF. Here the CDR3 DNA reads TGTGCCAGTAGTATCCTCGGGCCTTCCGGAGATGGCTACACCTTC. The chain links TRBV19 to TRBJ1-2, with unresolved D. The CDR3 is made up of 15 amino acids. Looked up from germline, CDR1 is LNHDA and CDR2 is SQIVND (reference sequence). V was pared by 3 bases and J by 6 bases, with 17 bases between. Full variable domain (remainder filled in from reference TRBV19 and TRBJ1-2): DGGITQSPKYLFRKEGQNVTLSCEQNLNHDAMYWYRQDPGQGLRLIYYSQIVNDFQKGDIAEGYSVSREKKESFPLTVTSAQKNPTAFYLCASSILGPSGDGYTFGSGTRLTVV.